This is a list of T cell receptor beta chains from one sample in a study of shared clonotypes between healthy human individuals. Method: immunoSEQ multiplex PCR; TCRdb's copy keeps in-frame clones and lacks some. The sample contains around 1.9 million clones, about 92% of which appear only once. The specimen sequenced was naive CD8+ T cells from PBMCs. The receptors here all came from a man between 18 and 35 years old in good health. Some clones in this sample may be carry-over from other donors' samples. The CDR3 runs from the conserved cysteine through the conserved F or W.

J: TRBJ2-3; V: TRBV28; CDR3: CASSRGGGIASGADTQYF
J: TRBJ1-1; V: TRBV9; CDR3: CASSVVRGRNTEAFF
J: TRBJ2-1; V: TRBV2; CDR3: CASRLSSGGNNEQFF
J: TRBJ2-7; V: TRBV7-9; CDR3: CASSRVQGTYEQYF
J: TRBJ2-1; V: TRBV28; CDR3: CASSPWGGVEANEQFF
J: TRBJ2-1; V: TRBV5-5; CDR3: CASSFGAYNEQFF
J: TRBJ2-3; V: TRBV9; CDR3: CASSGLKWDTQYF
J: TRBJ2-7; V: TRBV7-9; CDR3: CASSPLYYEQYF
J: TRBJ2-7; V: TRBV2; CDR3: CASRGRGPYLGEQYF
J: TRBJ2-1; V: TRBV29-1; CDR3: CSVGGLQGSHSYNEQFF
J: TRBJ2-3; V: TRBV4-1; CDR3: CASGSITDTQYF
J: TRBJ1-5; V: TRBV4-1; CDR3: CASSQGRIQPQHF
J: TRBJ1-1; V: TRBV6-6; CDR3: CASRVGSTEAFF
J: TRBJ2-3; V: TRBV4-1; CDR3: CASSLVQGFGPDTQYF
J: TRBJ2-7; V: TRBV6-5; CDR3: CASSYSRQYYEQYF
J: TRBJ2-1; V: TRBV20-1; CDR3: CSAALVYEQFF
J: TRBJ2-1; V: TRBV28; CDR3: CASRIGTGRNEQFF
J: TRBJ2-7; V: TRBV30; CDR3: CACGKGRSSYEQYF
J: TRBJ1-3; V: TRBV9; CDR3: CASSPRGSGNTIYF
J: TRBJ2-1; V: TRBV30; CDR3: CAWGGLAGGNSYNEQFF
J: TRBJ2-1; V: TRBV6-5; CDR3: CASSYSLKNEQFF
J: TRBJ1-2; V: TRBV27; CDR3: CASKPPQGLGYGYTF
J: TRBJ2-7; V: TRBV6-1; CDR3: CASSDGVGSYEQYF
J: TRBJ2-1; V: TRBV29-1; CDR3: CSVSGTGNEQFF
J: TRBJ2-5; V: TRBV6-5; CDR3: CASSKGQGAWETQYF
J: TRBJ2-6; V: TRBV25-1; CDR3: CASDNRAGANVLTF
J: TRBJ2-3; V: TRBV29-1; CDR3: CSVRPGSQGADTQYF
J: TRBJ2-1; V: TRBV19; CDR3: CASSLSGVSSYNEQFF
J: TRBJ2-1; V: TRBV7-6; CDR3: CASSFMASGRSYNEQFF
J: TRBJ1-5; V: TRBV2; CDR3: CASSDGNSNQPQHF
J: TRBJ2-1; V: TRBV7-2; CDR3: CASSLGTGGHRIYSEQFF
J: TRBJ2-1; V: TRBV30; CDR3: CAEKGGLEEFF
J: TRBJ2-2; V: TRBV19; CDR3: CASSTPDSTGELFF
J: TRBJ2-2; V: TRBV4-1; CDR3: CASSQETGTGELFF
J: TRBJ2-1; V: TRBV7-9; CDR3: CASSLVGNEQFF
J: TRBJ2-3; V: TRBV28; CDR3: CASSPRRGTDTQYF
J: TRBJ2-3; V: TRBV11-2; CDR3: CASSLGTVGADTQYF
J: TRBJ2-7; V: TRBV27; CDR3: CASTLTGTGNYEQYF
J: TRBJ1-2; V: TRBV13; CDR3: CASSLGPPAGYTF
J: TRBJ1-4; V: TRBV18; CDR3: CASSSTETINEKLFF
J: TRBJ2-6; V: TRBV7-9; CDR3: CASRKAGSGANVLTF
J: TRBJ2-5; V: TRBV9; CDR3: CASSVDSEETQYF
J: TRBJ1-5; V: TRBV2; CDR3: CASSDSNQPQHF
J: TRBJ2-1; V: TRBV28; CDR3: CASNPLDTYNEQFF
J: TRBJ2-7; V: TRBV9; CDR3: CASSVGSSGSYEQYF
J: TRBJ2-1; V: TRBV13; CDR3: CASTARGAPHEQFF
J: TRBJ2-4; V: TRBV6-6; CDR3: CASSYSREGENIQYF
J: TRBJ1-1; V: TRBV19; CDR3: CASSVDSSTEAFF
J: TRBJ2-7; V: TRBV29-1; CDR3: CSVEGGRPYEQYF
J: TRBJ2-2; V: TRBV9; CDR3: CASSTWTSGVGGELFF
J: TRBJ2-5; V: TRBV5-4; CDR3: CASSRTRGETQYF
J: TRBJ1-5; V: TRBV28; CDR3: CASSSWTGNNQPQHF
J: TRBJ2-1; V: TRBV28; CDR3: CASLPRLAGDRNEQFF
J: TRBJ1-1; V: TRBV30; CDR3: CAWSLGGLNTEAFF